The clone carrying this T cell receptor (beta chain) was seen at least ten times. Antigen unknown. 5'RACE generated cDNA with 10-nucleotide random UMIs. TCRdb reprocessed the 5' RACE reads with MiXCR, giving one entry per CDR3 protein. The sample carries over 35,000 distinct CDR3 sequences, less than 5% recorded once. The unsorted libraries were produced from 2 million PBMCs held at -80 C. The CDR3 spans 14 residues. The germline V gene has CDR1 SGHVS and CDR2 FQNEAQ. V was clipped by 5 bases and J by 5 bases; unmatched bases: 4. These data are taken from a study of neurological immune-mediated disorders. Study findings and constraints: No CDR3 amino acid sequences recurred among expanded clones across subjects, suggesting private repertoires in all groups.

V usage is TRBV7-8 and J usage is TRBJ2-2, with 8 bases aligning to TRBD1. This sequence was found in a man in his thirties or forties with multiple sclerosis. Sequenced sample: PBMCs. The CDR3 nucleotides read TGTGCCAGCAGCAGGGACAGGTCAACCGGGGAGCTGTTTTTT. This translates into CASSRDRSTGELFF.